The entry below gives a single T cell receptor (beta chain) sequence along with its context. These data are taken from a study of blood T cells in healthy people across ages. The second PCR ran about 6 to 11 cycles with a sample-barcoded 5' primer and J-beta primers. No fewer than 3 million CDR3-containing paired-end reads came from each sample. Each CDR3 protein gets one entry after TCRdb re-called the 5' RACE reads with MiXCR. The table records 1.5 million to 1.9 million distinct CDR3 sequences, 42% of them present only once. Germline V CDR1 and CDR2: DFQATT, SNEGSKA (reference sequence). Trimming took 6 bases from V and 5 from J; bases not matched to a gene: 10. The CDR3 is made up of 15 amino acids.

The sequenced sample was blood. The chain combines TRBV20-1 with TRBJ2-1, with TRBD2 matching 10 bases. The sequence derives from a woman in her late teens or twenties in good health. Here the CDR3 DNA reads TGCAGTGCGAACCCCCGAAGCGGGAGGGACAATGAGCAGTTCTTC. Translation gives CSANPRSGRDNEQFF.